These 9 T cell receptor beta chains came from one sample sequenced in a study of cytomegalovirus exposure and HLA in healthy donors. Sequencing was performed with immunoSEQ multiplex PCR; in TCRdb, only in-frame clones are kept and a portion is missing. The data hold roughly 330,000 clones, with around 90% observed a single time. The sequenced sample consisted of PBMCs. The receptors were gathered from a woman under 40 in good health and CMV-seropositive.

The chain carries TRBV4-3 and TRBJ1-4; TRBD1 matches at 8 bases. Germline loops: CDR1 LGHNA, CDR2 YSLEER. The CDR3 runs 18 residues. With V trimmed by 0 bases and J by 7 bases, 13 bases remained unmatched. This CDR3 reads CASSQEPVAGGDGEKLFF. The CDR3 region has the DNA TGCGCCAGCAGCCAAGAACCCGTGGCAGGGGGCGATGGTGAAAAACTGTTTTTT.

This CDR3 is CATSRGRDSGFGYTF. The CDR3 bases are TGTGCCACCAGCAGAGGTCGCGACAGCGGGTTCGGCTACACCTTC. The chain links TRBV15 to TRBJ1-2, with a possible D match to TRBD1 (5 bases). In germline, CDR1 is LNHNV, CDR2 YYDKDF (reference sequence). V was cut by 1 base and J by 8 bases, with 17 bases left in between. CDR3 length: 15 residues.

The V gene is TRBV5-1, the J gene TRBJ2-1; unclear D gene. Trimming pared 0 bases from V and 10 bases from J, leaving 8 bases between. Per germline, CDR1 SGHRS and CDR2 YFSETQ. CDR3 length: 12 residues. This chain's CDR3 is CASSLDAGEQFF. Written as DNA, the CDR3 is TGCGCCAGCAGCTTGGATGCTGGAGAGCAGTTCTTC. The complete variable domain, with remaining parts taken from reference TRBV5-1 and TRBJ2-1, reads KAGVTQTPRYLIKTRGQQVTLSCSPISGHRSVSWYQQTPGQGLQFLFEYFSETQRNKGNFPGRFSGRQFSNSRSEMNVSTLELGDSALYLCASSLDAGEQFFGPGTRLTVL.

The chain couples TRBV18 to TRBJ1-4, with D tentatively TRBD1 (5 bases). CDR3 size: 15 residues. Germline assignment: CDR1 KGHSH and CDR2 LQKENI. The V end lost 1 base, the J end lost 4 bases, and 10 bases lay between the germline ends. CDR3: CASSPRGEINEKLFF. Here the CDR3 DNA reads TGTGCCAGCTCACCACGGGGGGAGATTAATGAAAAACTGTTTTTT.

The V gene is TRBV29-1, the J gene TRBJ2-7; tentative D call: TRBD2 (6 bases). CDR3 length equals 14 residues. V lost 7 bases to trimming and J lost 0 bases, with 16 bases between them. Germline V lookup: CDR1 SQVTM, CDR2 ANQGSEA. CDR3 region: CSAETGGPSYEQYF. Written as DNA, the CDR3 is TGCAGCGCAGAAACCGGAGGGCCCTCCTACGAGCAGTACTTC.

This sequence joins TRBV7-9 and TRBJ1-1, with 7 bases lining up with TRBD1. The trim removed 2 bases at V and 4 bases at J, leaving 4 bases unmatched. This CDR3 comprises 14 residues. Germline V gives CDR1 SEHNR, CDR2 FQNEAQ (reference sequence). The CDR3 spells CASSLMGTATEAFF. The CDR3 region has the DNA TGTGCCAGCAGCTTAATGGGGACAGCCACTGAAGCTTTCTTT.

J is TRBJ2-7 and V is TRBV11-1, with 8 bases aligning to TRBD1. The CDR3 runs 14 residues. V was clipped by 5 bases and J by 3 bases; unmatched bases: 6. Germline CDR1 SGHAT, CDR2 FQDESV (reference sequence). CDR3 bases: TGTGCCAGCAGCGGCTGGGACAGGTTCTACGAGCAGTACTTC. This encodes CASSGWDRFYEQYF. Full variable domain (rest looked up from reference TRBV11-1 and TRBJ2-7): EAEVAQSPRYKITEKSQAVAFWCDPISGHATLYWYRQILGQGPELLVQFQDESVVDDSQLPKDRFSAERLKGVDSTLKIQPAELGDSAMYLCASSGWDRFYEQYFGPGTRLTVT.

The chain recombines TRBV4-1 with TRBJ2-7; D ambiguous. The CDR3 is 15 amino acids. The V and J ends lost 0 bases and 0 bases respectively, with 9 bases between them. CDR1 MGHRA and CDR2 YSYEKL come from the germline V gene. This chain's CDR3 is CASSQDPNSSYEQYF. The CDR3 coding sequence is TGCGCCAGCAGCCAAGATCCGAACAGCTCCTACGAGCAGTACTTC.

The J gene is TRBJ2-3, the V gene TRBV2, with 8 bases fitting TRBD2. With 6 bases clipped from V and 2 bases from J, the junction kept 13 bases outside the gene matches. This CDR3 has 17 residues. Germline loops: CDR1 SNHLY, CDR2 FYNNEI. CDR3 nucleotides: TGTGCCAGCAGCTGGGTTAGCGGGGAGCCCCTCACAGATACGCAGTATTTT. Amino acid sequence: CASSWVSGEPLTDTQYF.